This T cell receptor beta chain was sequenced during a study of blood T cell repertoires in COVID-19. The V gene's germline CDR1 is SGHDT and CDR2 YYEEEE. V gave up 1 base and J gave up 0 bases, with 8 bases separating them. This CDR3 has 14 residues. Repertoires were generated with immunoSEQ multiplex PCR, while TCRdb's copy carries only in-frame clones and drops some. The sample holds hundreds of thousands of clones, roughly 80% seen once. The sample comprised peripheral blood. This clonotype was sampled from a man of 80 years or more with acute or convalescent COVID-19. V gene TRBV5-6 combines with J gene TRBJ2-7; D not resolved. CDR3 sequence reads: CASSLPFYSYEQYF. As DNA, the CDR3 is TGTGCCAGCAGCTTGCCCTTTTACTCCTACGAGCAGTACTTC.